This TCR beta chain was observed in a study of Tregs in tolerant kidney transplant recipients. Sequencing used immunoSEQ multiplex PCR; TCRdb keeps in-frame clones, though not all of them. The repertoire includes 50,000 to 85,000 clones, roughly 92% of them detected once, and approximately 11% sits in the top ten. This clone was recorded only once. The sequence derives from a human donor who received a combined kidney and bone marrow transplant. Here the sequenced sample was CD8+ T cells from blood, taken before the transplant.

For the CDR3, the DNA is TGTGCCGGCCAATCCCTGGGAGCCTTTAACTATGGCTACACCTTC. It encodes CAGQSLGAFNYGYTF. This sequence joins TRBV2 and TRBJ1-2; no clear D gene. This CDR3 has 15 residues. In germline, CDR1 is SNHLY, CDR2 FYNNEI. Trimming took off 11 bases at V and 1 base at J, with 20 bases between the two ends.